These 24 T cell receptor beta chains were all obtained from the same sample, sequenced in a study of T cells in Graves' hyperthyroidism and ophthalmopathy (dated by TCRdb to about 2019). Library creation used multiplex PCR. TCRdb shows the sequencer as Illumina HiSeq 2000. The TCR beta CDR3 regions were amplified from the RNA transcripts. The first round of RT-PCR for the TCR CDR3 was performed with the HTBI primer set and the Qiagen OneStep RT-PCR kit. TCRdb reran the public reads through fastp at Q25 and MiXCR, keeping productive beta chains. Each CDR3 protein gets just one entry, which takes the most common genes and DNA from the rows behind it. This sample holds some 570,000 distinct CDR3 sequences; approximately 15% were observed only once. The ten largest clones represent approximately 6.4% of the sample. The sequencing sample was made of blood. Receptors were obtained from a young woman with Graves' ophthalmopathy.

This clonotype has ten or more counts. The chain joins TRBV12-3 or TRBV12-4 to TRBJ1-1; D is unclear. The CDR3 contains 13 residues. Trimming stripped 6 bases from V and 2 bases from J, with 10 bases between. The DNA of the CDR3 is TGTGCCAGCAGCCCGGACGGAAACACTGAAGCTTTCTTT. Translated, it gives CASSPDGNTEAFF.

This clonotype was counted at least ten times. The CDR3 region has the DNA TGTGCCAGCAGAACACAGGGGCTTGAAGCTTTCTTT. Translated, it gives CASRTQGLEAFF. The rearrangement uses TRBV6-1 and TRBJ1-1, with 7 bases identical to TRBD1. Looked up from germline, CDR1 is MNHNS and CDR2 is SASEGT. J lost 7 bases, V lost 6 bases, and 5 bases had no gene match. This CDR3 has 12 amino acids.

In its sample, this clonotype was seen many times. The chain combines TRBV12-3 or TRBV12-4 with TRBJ2-5, with 7 bases aligning to TRBD1. Losses at the gene ends were 6 bases for V and 2 bases for J; bases not matched to a gene: 9. The CDR3 extends over 15 amino acids. Written as DNA, the CDR3 is TGTGCCAGCAGCCAGGAACGGACAGGACAAGAGACCCAGTACTTC. It specifies CASSQERTGQETQYF.

This clonotype was seen ten or more times. The chain links TRBV7-9 to TRBJ2-3; D call uncertain. CDR1 is SEHNR and CDR2 is FQNEAQ in the germline V gene (reference sequence). This CDR3 has 15 amino acids. V was shortened by 0 bases and J by 2 bases, with 9 bases between the two germline ends. The CDR3 protein is CASSLALLSTDTQYF. Here the CDR3 DNA reads TGTGCCAGCAGCTTAGCTTTATTGTCCACAGATACGCAGTATTTT.

This clonotype has a single count. V gene TRBV2 combines with J gene TRBJ2-7, with 8 positions matching TRBD2. Per germline, CDR1 SNHLY and CDR2 FYNNEI. CDR3 size: 14 residues. Trimming took 5 bases from V and 2 from J; bases not matched to a gene: 5. CDR3 amino acids: CASSFRGGPYEQYF. The DNA for the CDR3 is TGTGCCAGCAGTTTTCGGGGGGGACCCTACGAGCAGTACTTC.

This clonotype was detected only a few times. This rearrangement joins TRBV7-9 to TRBJ1-2, with D tentatively TRBD1 (6 bases). Germline assignment: CDR1 SEHNR and CDR2 FQNEAQ (reference sequence). V lost 5 bases and J lost 6, with 25 bases in between. The CDR3 runs to 17 residues. CDR3 sequence (DNA): TGTGCCAGCAGCCAACGACCACCCCTCGACAGGTTGGATGGCTACACCTTC. Its protein product is CASSQRPPLDRLDGYTF.

V gene TRBV19 combines with J gene TRBJ2-1; D might be TRBD2 (6 bases). Trimming removed 4 bases at V and 7 bases at J, with 23 bases between. The CDR3 is 17 residues long. The V gene's germline CDR1 is LNHDA and CDR2 SQIVND (reference sequence). The CDR3 here is CASSTPGRRERVNEQFF. DNA of the CDR3: TGTGCCAGTAGTACCCCGGGACGTCGGGAGAGGGTTAATGAGCAGTTCTTC.

This clonotype was counted a single time. A much larger clone differs by one base, so this may be a read error. The chain employs TRBV12-3 or TRBV12-4 and TRBJ1-2, with D unclear. The CDR3 extends over 11 amino acids. The V end was cut by 8 bases, the J end by 7 bases, with 11 bases between. Here the CDR3 DNA reads TGTGCCAGCGTTGAAGGCTGTGGCTACACCTTC. Translated: CASVEGCGYTF.

The genes are TRBV6-2 or TRBV6-3 and TRBJ2-3, with 9 bases that match TRBD1. Trimming at V came to 6 bases and at J to 1 base, leaving 8 bases not matched to a gene. The CDR3 contains 16 residues. CDR1 is MNHEY, CDR2 SVGEGT, per germline. The CDR3: CASRTGQGFRTDTQYF. CDR3 bases: TGTGCCAGCAGAACGGGACAGGGTTTCCGCACAGATACGCAGTATTTT.

This clonotype was picked up a small number of times. This rearrangement joins TRBV27 to TRBJ2-7, with 8 bases fitting TRBD2. The CDR3 totals 13 residues. With V trimmed by 6 bases and J by 6 bases, 7 bases remained unmatched. Germline-derived CDR1 and CDR2 are MNHEY and SMNVEV (reference sequence). The DNA for the CDR3 is TGTGCCAGCAGCGCCGGGGGGGCAGTCGAGCAGTACTTC. Its translation is CASSAGGAVEQYF.

In this sample, this clonotype turned up many times. This chain uses TRBV20-1 with TRBJ1-4; D ambiguous. Trimming cost V 0 bases and J 8 bases, with 10 bases left between them. CDR3 length: 13 residues. CDR1 is DFQATT and CDR2 is SNEGSKA in the germline V gene (reference sequence). The CDR3 loop is CSARDRRGEKLFF. CDR3 DNA: TGCAGTGCTAGAGATCGGCGGGGAGAAAAACTGTTTTTT.

There are a few counts of this clonotype. The chain couples TRBV4-1 to TRBJ2-7; 12 bases fit TRBD2. The CDR3 is made up of 16 amino acids. Trimming removed 4 bases from V and 4 bases from J; junction bases left unmatched: 8. The germline gives CDR1 MGHRA, CDR2 YSYEKL. Here the CDR3 reads CASSRSFGLAGYEQYF. DNA for the CDR3: TGCGCCAGCAGCCGCTCGTTTGGACTAGCGGGATACGAGCAGTACTTC.

V usage is TRBV5-4 and J usage is TRBJ1-2; the D is unclear. V lost 4 bases, J lost 5 bases, and 15 bases lay in between. Germline V gene lookup returns CDR1 SGHNT and CDR2 YYREEE (reference sequence). This CDR3 has 14 amino acids. This CDR3 reads CASSPRPTHYGYTF. The CDR3 DNA reads as TGTGCCAGCAGCCCGCGTCCGACTCATTATGGCTACACCTTC.

This clonotype was seen repeatedly, ten times or more. The genes are TRBV7-2 and TRBJ2-1, with 12 bases lining up with TRBD2. Germline CDR1 and CDR2: SGHTA and FQGNSA. The CDR3 has 18 residues. The J segment lost 4 bases and the V segment lost 1 base, leaving 8 bases of the junction unmatched. The DNA of the CDR3 is TGTGCCAGCAGCTTAGTAGGCCCGACTAGCGGGAGATACAATGAGCAGTTCTTC. This translates into CASSLVGPTSGRYNEQFF.

This clonotype was observed a handful of times. The CDR3 nucleotides read TGTGCCAGCAGTTTATTAGGGGGCCCCAATGAAAAACTGTTTTTT. It is translated as CASSLLGGPNEKLFF. This chain connects TRBV28 to TRBJ1-4; 7 positions agree with TRBD1. CDR1 and CDR2 from the germline V gene are MDHEN and SYDVKM. V lost 1 base and J lost 5; bases outside the gene matches: 4. The CDR3 contains 15 residues.

The table lists this clonotype with many counts. V gene TRBV9 combines with J gene TRBJ2-1; TRBD1 matches 10 bases. Germline-derived CDR1 and CDR2 are SGDLS and YYNGEE. After removal of 0 bases from V and 5 bases from J, the junction contained 2 bases not matched to a gene. The CDR3 contains 15 residues. The CDR3 DNA reads as TGTGCCAGCAGCGTAGCGGGACAGGGGAACAATGAGCAGTTCTTC. Its protein is CASSVAGQGNNEQFF.

This clonotype was seen a handful of times. V and J are TRBV20-1 and TRBJ2-3, with 11 bases matching TRBD2. With 5 bases clipped from V and 0 bases from J, the junction kept 7 bases outside the gene matches. Germline lookup yields CDR1 DFQATT and CDR2 SNEGSKA (reference sequence). This CDR3 has 16 amino acids. CDR3 sequence reads: CSAAPWTSGSTDTQYF. DNA for the CDR3: TGCAGTGCTGCTCCCTGGACTAGCGGGAGCACAGATACGCAGTATTTT.

The chain uses TRBV27 and TRBJ2-1; 8 bases align to TRBD2. The V and J ends lost 6 bases and 3 bases, in that order; junction bases with no gene match: 10. The CDR3 spans 16 residues. Germline CDR1 is MNHEY and CDR2 is SMNVEV (reference sequence). The CDR3 nucleotides read TGTGCCAGCAGGGGGCGGGAGGCAATTAACTACAATGAGCAGTTCTTC. Translating it yields CASRGREAINYNEQFF.

In this sample, this clonotype turned up many times. The chain combines TRBV29-1 with TRBJ2-3; TRBD1 matches 8 bases. CDR1 and CDR2 from the germline V gene are SQVTM and ANQGSEA. The V and J ends lost 5 bases and 0 bases, in that order; junction bases with no gene match: 4. The CDR3 has 14 residues. The CDR3 region is CSVSGQGSTDTQYF. In DNA, the CDR3 is TGCAGCGTTTCTGGACAGGGTAGCACAGATACGCAGTATTTT.

The chain carries TRBV6-4 and TRBJ1-1; no definite D call. This CDR3 has 15 residues. Germline-derived CDR1 and CDR2 are MRHNA and SNTAGT. Between the trimmed V and J ends, which lost 3 bases and 3 bases, there was a span of 14 bases. CDR3 in amino acids: CASSETARADTEAFF. In nucleotides, the CDR3 is TGTGCCAGCAGTGAAACAGCGAGGGCGGACACTGAAGCTTTCTTT.

This clonotype was seen ten or more times. This sequence joins TRBV24-1 and TRBJ2-6; D gene ambiguous. The CDR3 sequence is 14 residues long. The V end lost 5 bases, the J end lost 2 bases, and 6 bases lay between the germline ends. The germline V gene has CDR1 KGHDR and CDR2 SFDVKD. The CDR3 DNA follows: TGTGCCACCAGTGGGGCAGCTGGGGCCAACGTCCTGACTTTC. It yields the protein CATSGAAGANVLTF.

This clonotype was found many times. The chain is built from TRBV3-1 and TRBJ1-5; D call uncertain. Germline V gene sequence: CDR1 LGHDT, CDR2 YNNKEL (reference sequence). The V and J ends lost 0 bases and 2 bases respectively, with 11 bases between them. This CDR3 comprises 16 residues. The CDR3: CASSQDGGSGNQPQHF. DNA for the CDR3: TGTGCCAGCAGCCAAGATGGTGGCAGCGGCAATCAGCCCCAGCATTTT. Full variable domain (outside the CDR3, taken from reference TRBV3-1 and TRBJ1-5): DTAVSQTPKYLVTQMGNDKSIKCEQNLGHDTMYWYKQDSKKFLKIMFSYNNKELIINETVPNRFSPKSPDKAHLNLHINSLELGDSAVYFCASSQDGGSGNQPQHFGDGTRLSIL.

This clonotype was found many times. The CDR3 coding sequence is TGTGCCAGCAGACCCCTCAGAGGGGAAGCCTACGAGCAGTACTTC. This sequence encodes CASRPLRGEAYEQYF. The rearrangement uses TRBV6-1 and TRBJ2-7, with D tentatively TRBD1 or TRBD2 (5 bases each). Germline V gene data show CDR1 as MNHNS and CDR2 as SASEGT. Trimming took off 6 bases at V and 2 bases at J, with 17 bases between the two ends. This CDR3 region has 15 residues.

This clonotype came up many times. V usage is TRBV6-1 and J usage is TRBJ1-2, with D uncertain. Trimming stripped 5 bases from V and 4 bases from J, with 11 bases between. This CDR3 region has 13 residues. The germline CDR1 and CDR2 sequences are MNHNS and SASEGT. The CDR3 DNA follows: TGTGCCAGCAGTTATGGTGAGAGCTATGGCTACACCTTC. Translated, it gives CASSYGESYGYTF.